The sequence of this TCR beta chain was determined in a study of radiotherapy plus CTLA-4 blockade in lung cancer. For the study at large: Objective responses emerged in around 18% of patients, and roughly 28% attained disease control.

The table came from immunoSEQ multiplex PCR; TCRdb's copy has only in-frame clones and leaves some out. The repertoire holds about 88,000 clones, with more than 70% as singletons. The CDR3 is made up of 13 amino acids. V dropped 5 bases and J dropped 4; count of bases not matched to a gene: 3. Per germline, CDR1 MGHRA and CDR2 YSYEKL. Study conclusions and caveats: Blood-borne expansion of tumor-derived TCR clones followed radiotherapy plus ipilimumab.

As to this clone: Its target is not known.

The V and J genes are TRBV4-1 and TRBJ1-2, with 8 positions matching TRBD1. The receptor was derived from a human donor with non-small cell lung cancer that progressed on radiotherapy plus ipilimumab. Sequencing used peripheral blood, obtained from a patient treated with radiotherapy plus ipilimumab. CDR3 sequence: CASSAGQGYGYTF. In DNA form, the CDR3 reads TGCGCCAGCAGCGCCGGACAGGGCTATGGCTACACCTTC.